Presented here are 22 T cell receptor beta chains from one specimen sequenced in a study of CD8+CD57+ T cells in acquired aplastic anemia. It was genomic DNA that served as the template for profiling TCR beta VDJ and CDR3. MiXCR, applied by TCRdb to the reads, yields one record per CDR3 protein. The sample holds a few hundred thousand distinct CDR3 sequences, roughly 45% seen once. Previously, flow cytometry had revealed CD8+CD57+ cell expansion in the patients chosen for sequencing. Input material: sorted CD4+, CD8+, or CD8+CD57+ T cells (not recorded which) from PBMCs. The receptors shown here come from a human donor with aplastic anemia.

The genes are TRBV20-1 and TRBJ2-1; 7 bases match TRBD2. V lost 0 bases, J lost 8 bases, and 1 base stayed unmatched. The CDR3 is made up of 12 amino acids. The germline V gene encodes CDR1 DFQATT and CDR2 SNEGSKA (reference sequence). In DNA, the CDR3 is TGCAGTGCTAGAGATAGCGGGCATGAGCAGTTCTTC. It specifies CSARDSGHEQFF.

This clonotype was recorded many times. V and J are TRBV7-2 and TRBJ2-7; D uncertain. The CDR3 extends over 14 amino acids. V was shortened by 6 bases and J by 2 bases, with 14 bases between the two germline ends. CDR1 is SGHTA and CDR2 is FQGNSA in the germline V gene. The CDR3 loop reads CASSAPAKPYEQYF. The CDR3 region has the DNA TGTGCCAGCAGTGCCCCAGCTAAACCCTACGAGCAGTACTTC.

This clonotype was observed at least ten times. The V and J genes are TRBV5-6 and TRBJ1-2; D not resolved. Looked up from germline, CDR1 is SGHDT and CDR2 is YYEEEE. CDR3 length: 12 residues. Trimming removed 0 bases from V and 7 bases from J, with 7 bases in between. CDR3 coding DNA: TGTGCCAGCAGCTTGGAGGGAACTGGCTACACCTTC. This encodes CASSLEGTGYTF.

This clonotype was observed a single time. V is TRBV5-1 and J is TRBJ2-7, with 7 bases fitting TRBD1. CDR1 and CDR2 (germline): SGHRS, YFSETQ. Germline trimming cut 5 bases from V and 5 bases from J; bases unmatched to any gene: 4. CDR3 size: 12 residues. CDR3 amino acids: CASRGTVHEQYF. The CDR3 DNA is TGCGCCAGCAGGGGGACAGTCCACGAGCAGTACTTC.

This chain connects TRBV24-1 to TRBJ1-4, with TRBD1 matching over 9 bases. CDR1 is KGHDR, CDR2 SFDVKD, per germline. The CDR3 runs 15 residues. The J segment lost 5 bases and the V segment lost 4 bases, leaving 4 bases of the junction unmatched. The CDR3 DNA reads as TGTGCCACCAGTGAACAGGGGGCCCTGAATGAAAAACTGTTTTTT. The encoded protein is CATSEQGALNEKLFF.

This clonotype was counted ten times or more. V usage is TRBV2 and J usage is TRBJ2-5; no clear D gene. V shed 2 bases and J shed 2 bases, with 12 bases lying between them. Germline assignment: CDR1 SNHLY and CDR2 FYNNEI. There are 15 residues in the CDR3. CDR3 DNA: TGTGCCAGCAGTGAAAATACAGATCGGCAAGAGACCCAGTACTTC. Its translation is CASSENTDRQETQYF.

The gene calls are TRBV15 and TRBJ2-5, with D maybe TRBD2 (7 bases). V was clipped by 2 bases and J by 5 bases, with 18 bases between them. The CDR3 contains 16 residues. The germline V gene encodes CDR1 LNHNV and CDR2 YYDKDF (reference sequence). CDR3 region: CATSRKRGAVGETQYF. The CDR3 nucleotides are TGTGCCACCAGCAGAAAACGGGGGGCCGTAGGGGAGACCCAGTACTTC.

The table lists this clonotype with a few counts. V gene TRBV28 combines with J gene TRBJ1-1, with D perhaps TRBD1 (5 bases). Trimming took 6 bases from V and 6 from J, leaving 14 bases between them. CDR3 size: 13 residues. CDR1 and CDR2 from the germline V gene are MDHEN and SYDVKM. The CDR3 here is CASRSPGYPEAFF. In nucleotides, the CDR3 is TGTGCCAGCAGATCCCCAGGGTATCCTGAAGCTTTCTTT.

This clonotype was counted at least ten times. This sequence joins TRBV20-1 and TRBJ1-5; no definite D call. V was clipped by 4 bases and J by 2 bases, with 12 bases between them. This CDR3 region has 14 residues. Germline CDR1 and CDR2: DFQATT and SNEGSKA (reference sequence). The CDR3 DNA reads TGCAGTGCTATTGGGAGTAGTGGCAATCAGCCCCAGCATTTT. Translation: CSAIGSSGNQPQHF.

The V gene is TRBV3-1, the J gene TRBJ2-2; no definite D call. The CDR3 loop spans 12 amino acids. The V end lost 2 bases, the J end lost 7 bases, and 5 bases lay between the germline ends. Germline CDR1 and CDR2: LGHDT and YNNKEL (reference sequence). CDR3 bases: TGTGCCAGCAGCCAACGAGACGGGGAGCTGTTTTTT. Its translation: CASSQRDGELFF.

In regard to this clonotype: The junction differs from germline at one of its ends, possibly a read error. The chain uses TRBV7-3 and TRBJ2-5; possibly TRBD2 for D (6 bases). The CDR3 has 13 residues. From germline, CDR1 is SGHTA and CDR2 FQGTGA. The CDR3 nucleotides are TGTGCCAGGAGCTTGGCGGGATTGAGAGACCAGTACTTC. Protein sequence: CARSLAGLRDQYF.

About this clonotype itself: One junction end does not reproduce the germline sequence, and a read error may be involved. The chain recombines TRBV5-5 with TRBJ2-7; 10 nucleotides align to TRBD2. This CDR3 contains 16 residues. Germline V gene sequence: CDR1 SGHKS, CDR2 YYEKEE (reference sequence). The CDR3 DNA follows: TGTGCCTGGAGTCCGCTTTTAGCGGGGGGAAACTACGAGCGGTACTTC. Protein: CAWSPLLAGGNYERYF.

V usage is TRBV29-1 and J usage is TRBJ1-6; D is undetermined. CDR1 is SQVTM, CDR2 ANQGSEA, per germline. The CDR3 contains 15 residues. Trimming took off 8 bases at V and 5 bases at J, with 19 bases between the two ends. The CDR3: CSQLKTGKNNSPLHF. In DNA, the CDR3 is TGCAGCCAATTAAAGACGGGCAAAAATAATTCACCCCTCCACTTT.

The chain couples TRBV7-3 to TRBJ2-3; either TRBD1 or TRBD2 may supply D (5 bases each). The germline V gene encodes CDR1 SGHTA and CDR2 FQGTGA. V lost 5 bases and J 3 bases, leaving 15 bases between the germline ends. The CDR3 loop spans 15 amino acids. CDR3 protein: CASSAWGRETDTQYF. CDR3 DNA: TGTGCCAGCAGCGCGTGGGGGAGAGAAACAGATACGCAGTATTTT.

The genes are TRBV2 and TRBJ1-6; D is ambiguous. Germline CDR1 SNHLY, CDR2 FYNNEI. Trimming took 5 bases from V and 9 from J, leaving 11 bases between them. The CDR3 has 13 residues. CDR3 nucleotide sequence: TGTGCCAGCAGTATAGCAGAAGTTTCACCCCTCCACTTT. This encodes CASSIAEVSPLHF. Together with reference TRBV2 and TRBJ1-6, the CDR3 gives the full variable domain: EPEVTQTPSHQVTQMGQEVILRCVPISNHLYFYWYRQILGQKVEFLVSFYNNEISEKSEIFDDQFSVERPDGSNFTLKIRSTKLEDSAMYFCASSIAEVSPLHFGNGTRLTVT.

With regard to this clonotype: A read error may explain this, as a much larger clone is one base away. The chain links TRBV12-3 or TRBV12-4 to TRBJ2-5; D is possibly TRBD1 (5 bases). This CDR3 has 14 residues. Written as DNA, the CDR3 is TGTGCCAGCAGTGACTCGGGCAGGGCGGAGACCCAGCACTTC. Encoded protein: CASSDSGRAETQHF.

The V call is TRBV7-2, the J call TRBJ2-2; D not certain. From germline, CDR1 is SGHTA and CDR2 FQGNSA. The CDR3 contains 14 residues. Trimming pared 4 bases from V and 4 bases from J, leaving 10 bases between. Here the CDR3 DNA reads TGTGCCAGCAGCTCGCCTGGGGTCACCGGGGAGCTGTTTTTT. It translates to CASSSPGVTGELFF.

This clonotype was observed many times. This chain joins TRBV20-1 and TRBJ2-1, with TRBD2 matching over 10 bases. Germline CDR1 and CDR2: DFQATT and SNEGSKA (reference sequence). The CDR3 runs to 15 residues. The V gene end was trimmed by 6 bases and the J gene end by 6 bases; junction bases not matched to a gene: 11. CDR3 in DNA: TGCAGTGCAAAAACTCCTAGCGGGGGCCTCAATGAGCAGTTCTTC. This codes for CSAKTPSGGLNEQFF.

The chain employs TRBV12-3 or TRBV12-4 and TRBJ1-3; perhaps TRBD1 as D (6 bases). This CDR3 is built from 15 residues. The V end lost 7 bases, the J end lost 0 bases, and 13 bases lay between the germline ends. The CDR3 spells CASTYRAISGNTIYF. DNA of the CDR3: TGTGCCAGCACTTACAGGGCGATCTCTGGAAACACCATATATTTT.

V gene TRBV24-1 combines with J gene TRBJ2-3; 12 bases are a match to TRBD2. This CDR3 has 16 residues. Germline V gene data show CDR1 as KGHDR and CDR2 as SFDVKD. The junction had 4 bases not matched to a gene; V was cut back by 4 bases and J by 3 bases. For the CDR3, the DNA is TGTGCCACCAGTGACAGACTAGCGGGGGAAACAGATACGCAGTATTTT. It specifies CATSDRLAGETDTQYF.

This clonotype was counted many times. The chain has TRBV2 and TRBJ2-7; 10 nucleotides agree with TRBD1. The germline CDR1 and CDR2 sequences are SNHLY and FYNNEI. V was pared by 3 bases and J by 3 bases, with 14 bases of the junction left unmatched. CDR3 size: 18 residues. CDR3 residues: CASSDDFPGTGVNYEQYF. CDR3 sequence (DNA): TGTGCCAGCAGTGATGACTTCCCCGGGACAGGGGTTAACTACGAGCAGTACTTC.

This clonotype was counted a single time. The CDR3: CSARGQADQPQHF. CDR3 nucleotides: TGCAGTGCTAGGGGACAGGCCGATCAGCCCCAGCATTTT. The gene calls are TRBV20-1 and TRBJ1-5; TRBD1 matches at 8 bases. The junction had 3 bases not matched to a gene; V was cut back by 3 bases and J by 5 bases. CDR3 length: 13 residues. Germline lookup yields CDR1 DFQATT and CDR2 SNEGSKA (reference sequence).